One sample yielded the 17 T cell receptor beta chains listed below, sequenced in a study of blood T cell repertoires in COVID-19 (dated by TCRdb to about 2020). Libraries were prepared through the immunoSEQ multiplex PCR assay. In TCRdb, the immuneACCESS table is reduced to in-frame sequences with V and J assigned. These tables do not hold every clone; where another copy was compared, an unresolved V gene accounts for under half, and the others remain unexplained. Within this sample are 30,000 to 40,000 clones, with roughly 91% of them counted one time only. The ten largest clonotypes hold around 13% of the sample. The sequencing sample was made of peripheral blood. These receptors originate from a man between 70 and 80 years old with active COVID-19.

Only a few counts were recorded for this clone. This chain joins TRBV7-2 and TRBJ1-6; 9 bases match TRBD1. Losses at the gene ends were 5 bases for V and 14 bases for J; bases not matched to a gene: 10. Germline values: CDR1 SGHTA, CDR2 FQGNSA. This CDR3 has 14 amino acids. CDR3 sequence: CASSLDRGVSALHF. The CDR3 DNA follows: TGTGCCAGCAGCCTCGACAGGGGGGTCTCGGCCCTCCACTTT.

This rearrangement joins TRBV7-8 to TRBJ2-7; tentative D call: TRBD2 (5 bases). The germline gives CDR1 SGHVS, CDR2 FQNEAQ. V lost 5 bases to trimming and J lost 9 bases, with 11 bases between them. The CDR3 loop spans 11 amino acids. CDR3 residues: CASSRDRGQYF. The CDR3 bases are TGTGCCAGCAGCCGCGACCGGGGGCAGTACTTC. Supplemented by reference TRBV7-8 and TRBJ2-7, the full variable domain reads GAGVSQSPRYKVAKRGQDVALRCDPISGHVSLFWYQQALGQGPEFLTYFQNEAQLDKSGLPSDRFFAERPEGSVSTLKIQRTQQEDSAVYLCASSRDRGQYFGPGTRLTVT.

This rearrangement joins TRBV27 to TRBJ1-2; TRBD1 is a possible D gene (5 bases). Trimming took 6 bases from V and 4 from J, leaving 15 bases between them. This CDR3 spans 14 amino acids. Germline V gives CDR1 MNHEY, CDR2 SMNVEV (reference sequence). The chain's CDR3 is CASSWGVGSYGYTF. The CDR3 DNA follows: TGTGCCAGCAGCTGGGGGGTAGGTAGCTATGGCTACACCTTC.

The CDR3, as DNA: TGTGCCAGTAGTATAACGCTAGCGGGAGGCTCGAACACCGGGGAGCTGTTTTTT. This sequence encodes CASSITLAGGSNTGELFF. The V and J genes are TRBV19 and TRBJ2-2; TRBD2 matches at 11 bases. Trimming removed 2 bases from V and 0 bases from J; junction bases left unmatched: 5. The CDR3 is 18 residues long. CDR1 and CDR2 (germline): LNHDA, SQIVND (reference sequence).

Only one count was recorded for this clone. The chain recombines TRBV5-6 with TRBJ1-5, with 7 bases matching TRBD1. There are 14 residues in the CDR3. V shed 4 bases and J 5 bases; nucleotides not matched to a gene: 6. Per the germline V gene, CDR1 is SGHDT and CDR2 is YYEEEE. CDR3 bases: TGTGCCAGCAGCCCCAGGGGGTTGGATCAGCCCCAGCATTTT. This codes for CASSPRGLDQPQHF.

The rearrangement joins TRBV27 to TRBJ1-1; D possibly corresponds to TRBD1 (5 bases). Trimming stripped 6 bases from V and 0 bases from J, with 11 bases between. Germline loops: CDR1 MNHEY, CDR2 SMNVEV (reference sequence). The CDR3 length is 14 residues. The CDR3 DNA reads TGTGCCAGCAGAGAGACAGTCCTGAACACTGAAGCTTTCTTT. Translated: CASRETVLNTEAFF.

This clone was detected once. The CDR3 region has the DNA TGTGCCAGCAGCGAACTCACTAGCGGGAGAGCGAGTACGCAGTATTTT. It specifies CASSELTSGRASTQYF. The chain recombines TRBV7-3 with TRBJ2-3, with 11 bases identical to TRBD2. With 5 bases clipped from V and 8 bases from J, the junction kept 12 bases outside the gene matches. CDR3 length: 16 residues. Looked up from germline, CDR1 is SGHTA and CDR2 is FQGTGA.

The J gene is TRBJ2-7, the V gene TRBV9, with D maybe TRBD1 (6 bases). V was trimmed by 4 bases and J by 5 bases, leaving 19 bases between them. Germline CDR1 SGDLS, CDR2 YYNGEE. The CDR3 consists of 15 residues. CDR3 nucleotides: TGTGCCAGCAGCCCCCAACGAGCAGGGGCGAACGAGCAGTACTTC. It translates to CASSPQRAGANEQYF.

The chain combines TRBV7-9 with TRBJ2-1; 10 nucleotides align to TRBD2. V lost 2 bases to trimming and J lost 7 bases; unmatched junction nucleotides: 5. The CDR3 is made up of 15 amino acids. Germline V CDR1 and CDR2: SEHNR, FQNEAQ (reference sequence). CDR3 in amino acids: CASSLLGLAPNEQFF. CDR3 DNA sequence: TGTGCCAGCAGCTTATTGGGACTAGCGCCGAATGAGCAGTTCTTC.

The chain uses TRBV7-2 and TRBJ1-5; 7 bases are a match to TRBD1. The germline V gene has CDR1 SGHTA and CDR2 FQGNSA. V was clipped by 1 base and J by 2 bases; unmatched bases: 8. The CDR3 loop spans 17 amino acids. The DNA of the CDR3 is TGTGCCAGCAGCTTAGGTCGAGGGGGCGTTCGCAATCAGCCCCAGCATTTT. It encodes CASSLGRGGVRNQPQHF.

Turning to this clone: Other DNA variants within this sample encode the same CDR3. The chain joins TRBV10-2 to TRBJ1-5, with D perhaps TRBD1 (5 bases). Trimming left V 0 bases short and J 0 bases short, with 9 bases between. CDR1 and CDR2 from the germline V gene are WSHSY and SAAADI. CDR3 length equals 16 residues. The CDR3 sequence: CASSESPGNSNQPQHF. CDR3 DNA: TGCGCCAGCAGTGAGTCCCCAGGGAATAGCAATCAGCCCCAGCATTTT.

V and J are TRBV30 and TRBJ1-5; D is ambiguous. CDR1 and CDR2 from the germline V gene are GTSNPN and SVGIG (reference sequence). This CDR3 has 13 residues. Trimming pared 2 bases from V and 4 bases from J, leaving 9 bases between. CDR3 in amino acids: CAWSSRGNQPQHF. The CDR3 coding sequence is TGTGCCTGGAGTTCGAGAGGGAATCAGCCCCAGCATTTT.

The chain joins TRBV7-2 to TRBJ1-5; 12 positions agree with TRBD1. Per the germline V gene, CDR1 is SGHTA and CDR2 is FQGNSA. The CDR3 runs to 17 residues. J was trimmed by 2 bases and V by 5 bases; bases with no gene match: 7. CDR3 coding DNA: TGTGCCAGCAGCCTTCTGGGGACAGGGGGCGGCAATCAGCCCCAGCATTTT. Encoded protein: CASSLLGTGGGNQPQHF.

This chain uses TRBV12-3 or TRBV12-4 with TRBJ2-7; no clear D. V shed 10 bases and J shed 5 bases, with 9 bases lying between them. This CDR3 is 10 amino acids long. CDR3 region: CATGENEQYF. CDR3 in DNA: TGTGCCACCGGAGAAAACGAGCAGTACTTC.

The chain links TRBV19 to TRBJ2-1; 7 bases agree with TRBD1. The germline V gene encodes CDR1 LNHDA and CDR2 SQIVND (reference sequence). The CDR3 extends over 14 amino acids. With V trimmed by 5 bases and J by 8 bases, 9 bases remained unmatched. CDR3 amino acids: CASSATGSIDEQFF. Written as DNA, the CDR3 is TGTGCCAGTAGTGCGACAGGGAGTATAGATGAGCAGTTCTTC.

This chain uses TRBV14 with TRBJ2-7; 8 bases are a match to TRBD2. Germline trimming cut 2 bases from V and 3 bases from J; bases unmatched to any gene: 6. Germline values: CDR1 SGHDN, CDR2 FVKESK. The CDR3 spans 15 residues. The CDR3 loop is CASSQLESGGYEQYF. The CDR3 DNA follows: TGTGCCAGCAGCCAACTAGAAAGCGGGGGCTACGAGCAGTACTTC. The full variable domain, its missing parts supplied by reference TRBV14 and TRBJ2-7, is EAGVTQFPSHSVIEKGQTVTLRCDPISGHDNLYWYRRVMGKEIKFLLHFVKESKQDESGMPNNRFLAERTGGTYSTLKVQPAELEDSGVYFCASSQLESGGYEQYFGPGTRLTVT.

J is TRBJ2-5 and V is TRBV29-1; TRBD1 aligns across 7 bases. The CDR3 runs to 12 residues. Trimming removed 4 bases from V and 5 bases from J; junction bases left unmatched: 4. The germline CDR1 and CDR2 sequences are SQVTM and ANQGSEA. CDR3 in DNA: TGCAGCGTTGGAGGGGGCGAGGAGACCCAGTACTTC. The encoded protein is CSVGGGEETQYF.